What follows is one TCR beta chain and its context. These data originate in a study of blood T cell repertoires in COVID-19. About the study: Sites across the United States, Italy and Spain contributed samples from acute and convalescent COVID-19. The cDNA or gDNA used as material had been derived from T cells, B-cell-depleted T cells, or PBMCs.

CDR1 is LGHDT and CDR2 is YNNKEL in the germline V gene (reference sequence). V dropped 3 bases and J dropped 8; count of bases not matched to a gene: 4. The CDR3 runs to 14 residues. Study processing details: The assay estimated nucleated cells by amplifying reference gene primers. Using immunoSEQ multiplex PCR, the repertoire was profiled, and TCRdb retains in-frame clones only, with some absent. For V, J and clone size, that table is used; D and trimming come from the DNA. This table has approximately 130,000 clones, 85% to 90% appearing once. The receptor comes from a man aged 70-80 years with active or convalescent COVID-19. The J gene is TRBJ1-4, the V gene TRBV3-1 (or the pseudogene TRBV3-2); 9 bases match TRBD1. The sample was peripheral blood. In DNA, the CDR3 is TGTGCCAGCAGCCACTCTGGACAGGGGGAAAAACTGTTTTTT. Amino acids: CASSHSGQGEKLFF.